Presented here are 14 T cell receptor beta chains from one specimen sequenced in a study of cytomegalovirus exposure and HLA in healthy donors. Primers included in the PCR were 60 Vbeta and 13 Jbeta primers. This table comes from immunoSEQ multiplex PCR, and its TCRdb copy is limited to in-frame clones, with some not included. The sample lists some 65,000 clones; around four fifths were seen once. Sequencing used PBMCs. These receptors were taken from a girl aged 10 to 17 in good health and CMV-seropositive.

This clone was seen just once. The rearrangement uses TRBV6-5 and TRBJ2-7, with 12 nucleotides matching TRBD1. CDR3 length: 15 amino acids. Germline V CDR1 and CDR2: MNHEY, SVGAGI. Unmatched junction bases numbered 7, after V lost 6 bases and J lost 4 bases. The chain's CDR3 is CASSPGTGGLYEQYF. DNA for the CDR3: TGTGCCAGCAGCCCCGGGACAGGGGGCTTATACGAGCAGTACTTC.

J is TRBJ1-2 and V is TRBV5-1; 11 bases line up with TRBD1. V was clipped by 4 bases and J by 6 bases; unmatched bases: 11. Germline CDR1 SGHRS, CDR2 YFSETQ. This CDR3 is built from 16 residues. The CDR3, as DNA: TGCGCCAGCAGCCCTACTACTGGACAGGGGGCGAATGGCTACACCTTC. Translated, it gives CASSPTTGQGANGYTF.

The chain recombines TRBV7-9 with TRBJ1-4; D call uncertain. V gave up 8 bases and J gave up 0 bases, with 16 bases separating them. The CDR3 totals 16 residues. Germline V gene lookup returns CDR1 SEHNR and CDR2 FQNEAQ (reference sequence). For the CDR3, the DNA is TGTGCCAGCCCCGGTGAGGGTTACTCAACTAATGAAAAACTGTTTTTT. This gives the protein CASPGEGYSTNEKLFF.

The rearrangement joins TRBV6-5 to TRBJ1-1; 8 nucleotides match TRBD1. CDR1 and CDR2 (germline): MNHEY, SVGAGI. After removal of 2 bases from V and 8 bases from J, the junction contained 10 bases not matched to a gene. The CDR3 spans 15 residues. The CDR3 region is CASSYQFRDRKEAFF. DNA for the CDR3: TGTGCCAGCAGTTACCAATTTAGGGACAGGAAAGAAGCTTTCTTT.

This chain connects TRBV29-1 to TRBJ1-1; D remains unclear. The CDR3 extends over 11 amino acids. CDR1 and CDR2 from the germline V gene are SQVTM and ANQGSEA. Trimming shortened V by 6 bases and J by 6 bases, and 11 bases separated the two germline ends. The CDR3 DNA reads TGCAGCGTCCTCGGAGATTCTGAAGCTTTCTTT. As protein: CSVLGDSEAFF.

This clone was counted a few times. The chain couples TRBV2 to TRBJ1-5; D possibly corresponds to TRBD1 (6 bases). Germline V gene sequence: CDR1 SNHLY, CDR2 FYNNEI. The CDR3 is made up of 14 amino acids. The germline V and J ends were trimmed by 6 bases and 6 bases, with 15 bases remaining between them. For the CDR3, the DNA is TGTGCCAGCAGCGCAGGGGAGTTAGGTCAGCCCCAGCATTTT. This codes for CASSAGELGQPQHF.

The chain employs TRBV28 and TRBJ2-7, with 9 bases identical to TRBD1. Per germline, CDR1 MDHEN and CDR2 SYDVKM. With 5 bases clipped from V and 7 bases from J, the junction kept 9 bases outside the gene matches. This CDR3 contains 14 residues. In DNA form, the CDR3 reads TGTGCCAGCAGTCTCGGGACAGGGTGGATGGAGCAGTACTTC. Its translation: CASSLGTGWMEQYF.

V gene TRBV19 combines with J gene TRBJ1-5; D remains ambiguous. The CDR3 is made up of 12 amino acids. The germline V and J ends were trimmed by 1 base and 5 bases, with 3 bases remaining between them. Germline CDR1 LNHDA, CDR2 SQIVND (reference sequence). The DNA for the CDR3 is TGTGCCAGTAGTATAGTATATCAGCCCCAGCATTTT. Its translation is CASSIVYQPQHF.

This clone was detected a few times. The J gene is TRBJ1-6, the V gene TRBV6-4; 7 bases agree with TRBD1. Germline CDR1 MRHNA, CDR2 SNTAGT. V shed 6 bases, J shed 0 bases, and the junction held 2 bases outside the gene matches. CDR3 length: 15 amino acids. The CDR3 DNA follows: TGTGCCAGCAGCCAGGGGGACTCCTATAATTCACCCCTCCACTTT. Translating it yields CASSQGDSYNSPLHF.

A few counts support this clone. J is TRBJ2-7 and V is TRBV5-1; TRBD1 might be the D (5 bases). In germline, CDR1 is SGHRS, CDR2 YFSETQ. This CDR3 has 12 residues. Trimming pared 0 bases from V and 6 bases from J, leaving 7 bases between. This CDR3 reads CASSLADSEQYF. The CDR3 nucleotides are TGCGCCAGCAGCTTGGCCGACAGCGAGCAGTACTTC.

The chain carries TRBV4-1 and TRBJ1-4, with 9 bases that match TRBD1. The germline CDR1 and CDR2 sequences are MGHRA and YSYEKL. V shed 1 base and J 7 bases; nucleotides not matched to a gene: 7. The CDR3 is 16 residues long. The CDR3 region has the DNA TGCGCCAGCAGCCAAGCCGGGACAGGGTTGAGTGAAAAACTGTTTTTT. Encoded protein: CASSQAGTGLSEKLFF.

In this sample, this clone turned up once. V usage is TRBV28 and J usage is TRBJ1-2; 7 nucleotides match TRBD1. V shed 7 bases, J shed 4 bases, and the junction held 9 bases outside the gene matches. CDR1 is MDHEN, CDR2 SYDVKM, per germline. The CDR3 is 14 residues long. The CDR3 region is CASTPGGTVYGYTF. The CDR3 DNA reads TGTGCCAGCACCCCAGGGGGGACAGTCTATGGCTACACCTTC.

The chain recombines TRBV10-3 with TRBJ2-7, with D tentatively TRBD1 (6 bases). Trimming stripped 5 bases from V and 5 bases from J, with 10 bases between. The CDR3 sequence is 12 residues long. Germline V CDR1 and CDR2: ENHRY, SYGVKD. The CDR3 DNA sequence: TGTGCCATCAGTCAATCAGGGGACGAGCAGTACTTC. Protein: CAISQSGDEQYF.

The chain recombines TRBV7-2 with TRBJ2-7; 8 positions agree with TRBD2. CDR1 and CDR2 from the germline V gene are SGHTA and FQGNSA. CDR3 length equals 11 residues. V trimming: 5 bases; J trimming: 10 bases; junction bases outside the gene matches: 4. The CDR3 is CASSGAGVQYF. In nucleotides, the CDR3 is TGTGCCAGCAGCGGAGCGGGGGTCCAGTACTTC.